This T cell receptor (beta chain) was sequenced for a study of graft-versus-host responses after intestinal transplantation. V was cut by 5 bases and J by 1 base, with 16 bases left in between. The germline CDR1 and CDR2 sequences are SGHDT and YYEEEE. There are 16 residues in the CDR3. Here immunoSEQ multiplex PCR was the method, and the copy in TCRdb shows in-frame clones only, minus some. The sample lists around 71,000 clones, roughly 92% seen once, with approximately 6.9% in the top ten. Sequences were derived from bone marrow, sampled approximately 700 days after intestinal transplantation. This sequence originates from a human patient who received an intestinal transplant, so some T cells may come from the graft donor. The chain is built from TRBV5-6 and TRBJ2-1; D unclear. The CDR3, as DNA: TGTGCCAGCAGTCCTCGAGTCCTGGGATCCTACAATGAGCAGTTCTTC. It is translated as CASSPRVLGSYNEQFF.